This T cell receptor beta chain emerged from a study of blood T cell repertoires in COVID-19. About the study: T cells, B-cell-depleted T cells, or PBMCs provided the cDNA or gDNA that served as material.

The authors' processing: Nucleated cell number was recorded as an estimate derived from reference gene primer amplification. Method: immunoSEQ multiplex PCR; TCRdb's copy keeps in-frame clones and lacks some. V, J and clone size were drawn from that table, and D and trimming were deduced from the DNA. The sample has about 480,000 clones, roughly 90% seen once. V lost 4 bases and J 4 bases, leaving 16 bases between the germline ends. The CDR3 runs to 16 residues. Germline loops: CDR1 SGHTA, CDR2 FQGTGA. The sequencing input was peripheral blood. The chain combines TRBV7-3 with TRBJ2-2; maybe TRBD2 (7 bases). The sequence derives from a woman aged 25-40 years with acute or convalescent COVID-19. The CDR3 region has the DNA TGTGCCAGCAGCTCACCCCGGGGGGCGGGCACCGGGGAGCTGTTTTTT. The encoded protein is CASSSPRGAGTGELFF.